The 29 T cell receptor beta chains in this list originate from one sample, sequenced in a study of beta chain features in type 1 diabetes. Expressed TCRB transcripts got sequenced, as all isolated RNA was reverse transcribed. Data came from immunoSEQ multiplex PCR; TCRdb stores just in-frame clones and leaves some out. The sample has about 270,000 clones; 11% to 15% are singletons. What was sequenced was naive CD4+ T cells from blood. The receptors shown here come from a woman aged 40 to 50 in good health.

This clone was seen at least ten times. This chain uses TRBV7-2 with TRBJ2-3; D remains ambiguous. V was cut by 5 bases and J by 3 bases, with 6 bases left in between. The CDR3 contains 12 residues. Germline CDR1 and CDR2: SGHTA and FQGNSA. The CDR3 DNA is TGTGCCAGCAGCGTCATGACAGATACGCAGTATTTT. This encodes CASSVMTDTQYF.

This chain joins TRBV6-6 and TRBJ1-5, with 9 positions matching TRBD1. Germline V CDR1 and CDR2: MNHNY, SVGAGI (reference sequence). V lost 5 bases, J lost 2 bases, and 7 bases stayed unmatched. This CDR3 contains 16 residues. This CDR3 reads CASSPPGQGGNQPQHF. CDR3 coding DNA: TGTGCCAGCAGTCCACCGGGACAGGGAGGCAATCAGCCCCAGCATTTT.

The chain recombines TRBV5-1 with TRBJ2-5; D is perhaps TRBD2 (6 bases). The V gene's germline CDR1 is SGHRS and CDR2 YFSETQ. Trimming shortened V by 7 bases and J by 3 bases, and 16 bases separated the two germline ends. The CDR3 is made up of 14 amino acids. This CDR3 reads CASLSVPGEETQYF. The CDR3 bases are TGCGCCAGCCTCTCGGTCCCGGGGGAAGAGACCCAGTACTTC. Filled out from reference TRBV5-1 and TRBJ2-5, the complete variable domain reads KAGVTQTPRYLIKTRGQQVTLSCSPISGHRSVSWYQQTPGQGLQFLFEYFSETQRNKGNFPGRFSGRQFSNSRSEMNVSTLELGDSALYLCASLSVPGEETQYFGPGTRLLVL.

CDR3 loop: CASERGGARAEQFF. CDR3 bases: TGTGCCAGCGAACGCGGGGGGGCCAGGGCTGAGCAGTTCTTC. The chain is built from TRBV6-5 and TRBJ2-1, with 9 bases matching TRBD2. Losses at the gene ends were 8 bases for V and 9 bases for J; bases not matched to a gene: 11. CDR1 and CDR2 from the germline V gene are MNHEY and SVGAGI. The CDR3 contains 14 residues.

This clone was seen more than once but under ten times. CDR3 in amino acids: CASSQEGGLAGINNEQFF. CDR3 DNA sequence: TGTGCCAGCAGCCAAGAAGGGGGACTAGCGGGGATCAACAATGAGCAGTTCTTC. The chain joins TRBV14 to TRBJ2-1; 13 bases are a match to TRBD2. Per germline, CDR1 SGHDN and CDR2 FVKESK. The CDR3 spans 18 residues. The V gene end was trimmed by 0 bases and the J gene end by 5 bases; junction bases not matched to a gene: 7.

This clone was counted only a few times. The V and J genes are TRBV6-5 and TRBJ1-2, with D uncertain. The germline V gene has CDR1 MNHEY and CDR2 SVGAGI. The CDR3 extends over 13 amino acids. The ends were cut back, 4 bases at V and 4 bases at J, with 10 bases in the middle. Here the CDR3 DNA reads TGTGCCAGCAGTTCCGACAAAGCCTATGGCTACACCTTC. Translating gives CASSSDKAYGYTF.

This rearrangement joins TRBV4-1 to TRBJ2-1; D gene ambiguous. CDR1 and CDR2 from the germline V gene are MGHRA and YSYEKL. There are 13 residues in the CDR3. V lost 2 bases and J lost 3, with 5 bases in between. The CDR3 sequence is CASSQTFYNEQFF. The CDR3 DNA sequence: TGCGCCAGCAGCCAAACTTTCTACAATGAGCAGTTCTTC.

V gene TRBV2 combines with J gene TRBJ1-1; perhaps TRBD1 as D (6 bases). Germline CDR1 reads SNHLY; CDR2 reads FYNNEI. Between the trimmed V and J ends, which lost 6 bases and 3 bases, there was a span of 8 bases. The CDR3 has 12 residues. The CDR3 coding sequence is TGTGCCAGCAGCACAGGGCACACTGAAGCTTTCTTT. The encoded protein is CASSTGHTEAFF.

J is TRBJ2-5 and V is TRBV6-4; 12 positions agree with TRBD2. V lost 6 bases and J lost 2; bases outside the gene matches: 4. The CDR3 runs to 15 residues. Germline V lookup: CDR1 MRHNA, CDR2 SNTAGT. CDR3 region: CASRRLAGEQETQYF. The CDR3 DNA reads TGTGCCAGCAGAAGACTAGCGGGAGAACAAGAGACCCAGTACTTC.

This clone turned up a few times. CDR3 protein: CASSRQALMNTEAFF. The DNA of the CDR3 is TGTGCCAGCAGTAGACAGGCACTCATGAACACTGAAGCTTTCTTT. The chain employs TRBV6-5 and TRBJ1-1, with D perhaps matching TRBD1 (6 bases). CDR3 length: 15 amino acids. Per the germline V gene, CDR1 is MNHEY and CDR2 is SVGAGI. The V gene lost 5 bases and the J gene lost 0 bases, with 13 bases spanning the gap.

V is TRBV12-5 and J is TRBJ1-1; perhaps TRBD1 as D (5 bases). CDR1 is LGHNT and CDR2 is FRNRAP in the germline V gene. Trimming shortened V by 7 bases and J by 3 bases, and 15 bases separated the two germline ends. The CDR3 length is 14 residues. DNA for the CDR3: TGTGCTAGTGATTTAGGGGTTTCGGACACTGAAGCTTTCTTT. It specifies CASDLGVSDTEAFF. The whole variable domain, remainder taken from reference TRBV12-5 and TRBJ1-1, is DARVTQTPRHKVTEMGQEVTMRCQPILGHNTVFWYRQTMMQGLELLAYFRNRAPLDDSGMPKDRFSAEMPDATLATLKIQPSEPRDSAVYFCASDLGVSDTEAFFGQGTRLTVV.

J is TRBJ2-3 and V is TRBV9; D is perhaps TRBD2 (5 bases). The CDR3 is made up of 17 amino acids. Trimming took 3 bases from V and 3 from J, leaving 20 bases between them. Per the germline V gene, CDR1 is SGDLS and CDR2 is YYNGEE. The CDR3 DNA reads TGTGCCAGCAGCGACCGTAAGACTACAACCAGGACAGATACGCAGTATTTT. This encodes CASSDRKTTTRTDTQYF.

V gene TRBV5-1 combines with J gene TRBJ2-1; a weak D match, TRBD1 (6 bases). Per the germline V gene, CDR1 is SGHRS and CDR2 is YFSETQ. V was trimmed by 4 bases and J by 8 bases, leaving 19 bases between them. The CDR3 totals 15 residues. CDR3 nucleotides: TGCGCCAGCAGCCAACCCGAGGGGCCAGGGGATGAGCAGTTCTTC. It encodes CASSQPEGPGDEQFF.

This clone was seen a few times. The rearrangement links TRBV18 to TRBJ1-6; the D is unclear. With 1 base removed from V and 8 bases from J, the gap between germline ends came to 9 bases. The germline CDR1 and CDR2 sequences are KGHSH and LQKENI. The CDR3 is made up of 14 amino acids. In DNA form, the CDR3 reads TGTGCCAGCTCACCACGGTTCGGGGATTCACCCCTCCACTTT. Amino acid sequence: CASSPRFGDSPLHF. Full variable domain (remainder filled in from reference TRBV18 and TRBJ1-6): NAGVMQNPRHLVRRRGQEARLRCSPMKGHSHVYWYRQLPEEGLKFMVYLQKENIIDESGMPKERFSAEFPKEGPSILRIQQVVRGDSAAYFCASSPRFGDSPLHFGNGTRLTVT.

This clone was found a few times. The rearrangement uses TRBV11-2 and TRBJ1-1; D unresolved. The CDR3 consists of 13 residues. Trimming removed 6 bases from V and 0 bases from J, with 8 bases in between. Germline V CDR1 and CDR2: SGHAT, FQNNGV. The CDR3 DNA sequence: TGTGCCAGCAGACCTCAGGTGAACACTGAAGCTTTCTTT. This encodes CASRPQVNTEAFF. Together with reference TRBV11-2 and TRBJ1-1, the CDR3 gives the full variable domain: EAGVAQSPRYKIIEKRQSVAFWCNPISGHATLYWYQQILGQGPKLLIQFQNNGVVDDSQLPKDRFSAERLKGVDSTLKIQPAKLEDSAVYLCASRPQVNTEAFFGQGTRLTVV.

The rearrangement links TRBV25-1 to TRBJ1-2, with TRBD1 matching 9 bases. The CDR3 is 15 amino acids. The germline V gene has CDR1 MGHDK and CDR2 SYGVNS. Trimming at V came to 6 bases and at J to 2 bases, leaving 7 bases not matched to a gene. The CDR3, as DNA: TGTGCCAGCAGCCCCGGACAGGGGTGGAACTATGGCTACACCTTC. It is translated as CASSPGQGWNYGYTF.

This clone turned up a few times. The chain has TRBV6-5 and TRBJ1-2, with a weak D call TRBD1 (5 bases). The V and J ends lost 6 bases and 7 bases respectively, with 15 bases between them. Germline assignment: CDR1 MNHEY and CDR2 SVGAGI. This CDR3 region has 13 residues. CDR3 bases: TGTGCCAGCAGCGGAAGGCAGGGAGGTGGCTACACCTTC. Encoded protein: CASSGRQGGGYTF.

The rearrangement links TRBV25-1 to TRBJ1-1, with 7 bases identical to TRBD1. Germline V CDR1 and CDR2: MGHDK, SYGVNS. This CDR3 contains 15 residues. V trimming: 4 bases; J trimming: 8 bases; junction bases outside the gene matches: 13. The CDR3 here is CASSGQGFQNQEAFF. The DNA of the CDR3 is TGTGCCAGCAGTGGACAGGGATTCCAGAATCAAGAAGCTTTCTTT.

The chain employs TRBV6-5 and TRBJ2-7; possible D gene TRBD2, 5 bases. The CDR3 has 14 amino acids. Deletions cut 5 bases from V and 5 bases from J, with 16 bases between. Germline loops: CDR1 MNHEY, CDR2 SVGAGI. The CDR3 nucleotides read TGTGCCAGCAGTGAACACGGGGTCATGGACGAGCAGTACTTC. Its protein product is CASSEHGVMDEQYF.

The CDR3 region has the DNA TGTGCCAGCACTCGCGGTTTCCCCACAGATACGCAGTATTTT. Its translation: CASTRGFPTDTQYF. The chain links TRBV2 to TRBJ2-3; the D is unclear. This CDR3 region has 14 residues. Trimming removed 7 bases from V and 2 bases from J, with 13 bases in between. Germline CDR1 is SNHLY and CDR2 is FYNNEI.

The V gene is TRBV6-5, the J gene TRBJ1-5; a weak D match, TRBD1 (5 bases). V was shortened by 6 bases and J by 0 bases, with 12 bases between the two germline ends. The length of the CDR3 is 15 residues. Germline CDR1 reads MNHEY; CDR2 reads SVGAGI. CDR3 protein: CASSYGANSNQPQHF. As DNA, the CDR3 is TGTGCCAGCAGCTACGGGGCGAATAGCAATCAGCCCCAGCATTTT.

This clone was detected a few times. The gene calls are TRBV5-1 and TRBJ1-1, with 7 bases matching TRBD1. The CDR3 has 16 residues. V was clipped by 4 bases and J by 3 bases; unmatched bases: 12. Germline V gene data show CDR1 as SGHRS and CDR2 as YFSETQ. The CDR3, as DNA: TGCGCCAGCAGCCTACTTACTTCTACAGGGGACACTGAAGCTTTCTTT. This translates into CASSLLTSTGDTEAFF.

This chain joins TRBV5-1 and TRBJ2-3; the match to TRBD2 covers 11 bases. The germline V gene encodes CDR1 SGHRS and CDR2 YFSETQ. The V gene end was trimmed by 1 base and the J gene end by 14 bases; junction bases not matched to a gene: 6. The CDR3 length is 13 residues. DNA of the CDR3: TGCGCCAGCAGCTTGTTAACTAGCGGGGGTTGGTATTTT. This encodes CASSLLTSGGWYF. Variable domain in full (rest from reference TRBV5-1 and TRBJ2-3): KAGVTQTPRYLIKTRGQQVTLSCSPISGHRSVSWYQQTPGQGLQFLFEYFSETQRNKGNFPGRFSGRQFSNSRSEMNVSTLELGDSALYLCASSLLTSGGWYFGPGTRLTVL.

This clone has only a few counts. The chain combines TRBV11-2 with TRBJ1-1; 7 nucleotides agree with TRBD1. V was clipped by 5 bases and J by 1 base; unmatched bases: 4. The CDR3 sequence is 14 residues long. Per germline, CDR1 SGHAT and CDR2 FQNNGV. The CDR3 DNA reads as TGTGCCAGCAGCGTGGGACAGAGGAACACTGAAGCTTTCTTT. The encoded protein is CASSVGQRNTEAFF.

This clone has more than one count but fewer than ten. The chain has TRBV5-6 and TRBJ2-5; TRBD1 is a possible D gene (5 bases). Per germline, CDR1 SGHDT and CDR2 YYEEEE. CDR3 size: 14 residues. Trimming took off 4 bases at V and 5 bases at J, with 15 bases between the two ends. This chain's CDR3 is CASSTLGQLETQYF. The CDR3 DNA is TGTGCCAGCAGCACCTTGGGGCAGTTGGAGACCCAGTACTTC.

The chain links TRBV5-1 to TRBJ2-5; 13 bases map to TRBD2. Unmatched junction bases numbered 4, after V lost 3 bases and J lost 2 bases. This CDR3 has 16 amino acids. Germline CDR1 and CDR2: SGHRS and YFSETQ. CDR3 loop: CASSWGLAGSQETQYF. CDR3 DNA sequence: TGCGCCAGCAGCTGGGGACTAGCGGGGTCTCAAGAGACCCAGTACTTC.

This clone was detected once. In DNA, the CDR3 is TGTGCCAGCAGCCCGGGGGGGCTAGCACATGCCAAAAACATTCAGTACTTC. It encodes CASSPGGLAHAKNIQYF. The chain couples TRBV5-5 to TRBJ2-4; 8 bases match TRBD2. Trimming removed 4 bases from V and 1 base from J; junction bases left unmatched: 10. The CDR3 spans 17 residues. CDR1 is SGHKS and CDR2 is YYEKEE in the germline V gene (reference sequence).

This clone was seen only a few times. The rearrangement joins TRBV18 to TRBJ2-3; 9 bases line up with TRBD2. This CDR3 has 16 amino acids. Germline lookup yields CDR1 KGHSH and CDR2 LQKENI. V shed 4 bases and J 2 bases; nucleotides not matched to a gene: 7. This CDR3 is CASSLLSGGLTDTQYF. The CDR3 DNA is TGTGCCAGCTCACTCCTTAGCGGGGGCCTCACAGATACGCAGTATTTT.

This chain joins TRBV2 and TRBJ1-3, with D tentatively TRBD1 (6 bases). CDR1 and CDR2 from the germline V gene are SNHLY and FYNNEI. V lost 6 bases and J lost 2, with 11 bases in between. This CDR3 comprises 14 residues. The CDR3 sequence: CASRPRQAGNTIYF. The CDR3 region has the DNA TGTGCCAGCAGGCCACGACAGGCTGGAAACACCATATATTTT.